What follows are 20 T cell receptor beta chains derived from one specimen sequenced in a study of blood T cell repertoires in COVID-19. Repertoires were generated with immunoSEQ multiplex PCR, while TCRdb's copy carries only in-frame clones and drops some. This repertoire shows a few hundred thousand clones, less than 85% found once; its top ten account for roughly 2.6%. Sequencing input: PBMCs or T cells enriched from blood (not recorded which). The receptors originated from a woman in her fifties or sixties who had recovered from COVID-19.

This clone occurred many times. V gene TRBV28 combines with J gene TRBJ1-1; 12 bases agree with TRBD1. The junction had 8 bases not matched to a gene; V was cut back by 2 bases and J by 4 bases. The CDR3 totals 17 residues. Germline CDR1 is MDHEN and CDR2 is SYDVKM. The CDR3 sequence: CASSLGGQGARITEAFF. The CDR3 nucleotides read TGTGCCAGCAGTTTAGGGGGACAGGGGGCTCGGATCACTGAAGCTTTCTTT.

This clone has a handful of counts. The rearrangement uses TRBV7-8 and TRBJ2-7; D is possibly TRBD1 (6 bases). The CDR3 is 14 amino acids. CDR1 SGHVS and CDR2 FQNEAQ come from the germline V gene. V was shortened by 2 bases and J by 7 bases, with 15 bases between the two germline ends. The CDR3 nucleotides read TGTGCCAGCAGCTTAACGGGCAGGGGTGGGGAGCAGTACTTC. It yields the protein CASSLTGRGGEQYF. Variable domain in full (rest from reference TRBV7-8 and TRBJ2-7): GAGVSQSPRYKVAKRGQDVALRCDPISGHVSLFWYQQALGQGPEFLTYFQNEAQLDKSGLPSDRFFAERPEGSVSTLKIQRTQQEDSAVYLCASSLTGRGGEQYFGPGTRLTVT.

This clone was detected a few times. CDR3 amino acids: CASTRGSGTLEQYF. CDR3 sequence (DNA): TGTGCCAGCACCAGGGGTAGCGGGACCCTCGAGCAGTACTTC. This chain uses TRBV28 with TRBJ2-7; TRBD2 aligns across 8 bases. This CDR3 contains 14 residues. Trimming took 7 bases from V and 6 from J; bases not matched to a gene: 11. CDR1 and CDR2 from the germline V gene are MDHEN and SYDVKM.

The chain links TRBV6-5 to TRBJ1-5; perhaps TRBD1 as D (6 bases). This CDR3 has 15 amino acids. Trimming removed 6 bases from V and 2 bases from J, with 14 bases in between. CDR1 and CDR2 from the germline V gene are MNHEY and SVGAGI. CDR3 sequence reads: CASRKTGLGNQPQHF. The CDR3 DNA sequence: TGTGCCAGCAGAAAAACAGGGCTTGGCAATCAGCCCCAGCATTTT.

The genes are TRBV10-2 and TRBJ2-1; the D gene is possibly TRBD1 (6 bases). The V gene's germline CDR1 is WSHSY and CDR2 SAAADI. This CDR3 has 14 amino acids. V was trimmed by 10 bases and J by 3 bases, leaving 16 bases between them. The CDR3 spells CAILGDTSYNEQFF. The CDR3 nucleotides are TGCGCCATTTTAGGGGACACCAGCTACAATGAGCAGTTCTTC.

This clone ranks as medium-sized. The chain is built from TRBV6-5 and TRBJ2-5; 10 bases line up with TRBD1. Germline loops: CDR1 MNHEY, CDR2 SVGAGI. The CDR3 runs 14 residues. The trim removed 5 bases at V and 5 bases at J, leaving 5 bases unmatched. CDR3 sequence: CASSTGQGGETQYF. CDR3 coding DNA: TGTGCCAGCAGTACCGGACAGGGGGGGGAGACCCAGTACTTC.

The chain has TRBV5-1 and TRBJ2-5, with D tentatively TRBD2 (5 bases). Trimming left V 4 bases short and J 4 bases short, with 20 bases between. The CDR3 length is 16 residues. CDR1 is SGHRS and CDR2 is YFSETQ in the germline V gene. CDR3 residues: CASSGGVRRPSETQYF. DNA for the CDR3: TGCGCCAGCAGCGGAGGAGTTAGGAGGCCCTCAGAGACCCAGTACTTC. Full variable domain (rest looked up from reference TRBV5-1 and TRBJ2-5): KAGVTQTPRYLIKTRGQQVTLSCSPISGHRSVSWYQQTPGQGLQFLFEYFSETQRNKGNFPGRFSGRQFSNSRSEMNVSTLELGDSALYLCASSGGVRRPSETQYFGPGTRLLVL.

The chain recombines TRBV19 with TRBJ1-2; TRBD1 aligns across 9 bases. The CDR3 is made up of 15 amino acids. Losses at the gene ends were 2 bases for V and 4 bases for J; bases not matched to a gene: 5. CDR1 LNHDA and CDR2 SQIVND come from the germline V gene (reference sequence). CDR3 region: CASSIRTGVSYGYTF. CDR3 nucleotide sequence: TGTGCCAGTAGTATAAGGACAGGGGTCAGCTATGGCTACACCTTC.

The chain is built from TRBV5-4 and TRBJ1-6; the match to TRBD1 covers 10 bases. The CDR3 is 16 residues long. From germline, CDR1 is SGHNT and CDR2 YYREEE (reference sequence). V gave up 4 bases and J gave up 13 bases; unmatched junction bases: 14. CDR3 DNA: TGTGCCAGCAGCCTACCGGGACAGGGGCTGGTGTCGCCCCTCCACTTT. Protein product: CASSLPGQGLVSPLHF. Complete variable domain (other parts from reference TRBV5-4 and TRBJ1-6): ETGVTQSPTHLIKTRGQQVTLRCSSQSGHNTVSWYQQALGQGPQFIFQYYREEENGRGNFPPRFSGLQFPNYSSELNVNALELDDSALYLCASSLPGQGLVSPLHFGNGTRLTVT.

V gene TRBV2 combines with J gene TRBJ1-1; D may be TRBD1 (5 bases). This CDR3 is built from 15 residues. Germline values: CDR1 SNHLY, CDR2 FYNNEI. V was clipped by 4 bases and J by 2 bases, with 14 bases between them. The DNA of the CDR3 is TGTGCCAGCAGTGCGCAGGGTGTATTAAACACTGAAGCTTTCTTT. It translates to CASSAQGVLNTEAFF.

CDR3 amino acids: CASGLGREYEQFF. Here the CDR3 DNA reads TGTGCTAGTGGTTTAGGGCGGGAGTATGAGCAGTTCTTC. The chain combines TRBV12-5 with TRBJ2-1; 7 bases align to TRBD2. The V gene end was trimmed by 3 bases and the J gene end by 8 bases; junction bases not matched to a gene: 4. Germline lookup yields CDR1 LGHNT and CDR2 FRNRAP. The CDR3 length is 13 residues.

This chain uses TRBV27 with TRBJ1-1, with D perhaps TRBD1 (5 bases). Trimming took 8 bases from V and 1 from J, leaving 11 bases between them. This CDR3 has 13 amino acids. CDR1 and CDR2 from the germline V gene are MNHEY and SMNVEV (reference sequence). The CDR3 here is CASSFGGNTEAFF. The CDR3 DNA reads as TGTGCCAGCTCCTTCGGGGGGAACACTGAAGCTTTCTTT.

The rearrangement links TRBV6-1 to TRBJ1-1, with D unresolved. Trimming left V 0 bases short and J 3 bases short, with 11 bases between. CDR1 and CDR2 (germline): MNHNS, SASEGT. The CDR3 has 15 residues. The DNA of the CDR3 is TGTGCCAGCAGTGAAGCTTCTCGCTACCACACTGAAGCTTTCTTT. It encodes CASSEASRYHTEAFF.

In this sample, this clone turned up a few times. The chain recombines TRBV2 with TRBJ2-1, with a tentative D call TRBD2 (5 bases). The germline V gene has CDR1 SNHLY and CDR2 FYNNEI. Trimming removed 3 bases at V and 2 bases at J, with 8 bases between. This CDR3 region has 14 residues. The CDR3 here is CASSDMRAYNEQFF. The CDR3 coding sequence is TGTGCCAGCAGTGATATGCGGGCCTACAATGAGCAGTTCTTC. The full variable domain, with the rest looked up from reference TRBV2 and TRBJ2-1, is EPEVTQTPSHQVTQMGQEVILRCVPISNHLYFYWYRQILGQKVEFLVSFYNNEISEKSEIFDDQFSVERPDGSNFTLKIRSTKLEDSAMYFCASSDMRAYNEQFFGPGTRLTVL.

The chain joins TRBV6-1 to TRBJ2-7; D gene uncertain. The germline gives CDR1 MNHNS, CDR2 SASEGT. The CDR3 is 14 residues long. With 2 bases removed from V and 0 bases from J, the gap between germline ends came to 8 bases. Here the CDR3 reads CASSEIRNSYEQYF. The CDR3 DNA is TGTGCCAGCAGTGAAATCAGGAACTCCTACGAGCAGTACTTC.

The chain recombines TRBV5-4 with TRBJ2-5; TRBD2 matches 10 bases. The germline V gene encodes CDR1 SGHNT and CDR2 YYREEE (reference sequence). Losses at the gene ends were 1 base for V and 2 bases for J; bases not matched to a gene: 2. The CDR3 has 15 residues. CDR3 region: CASSLTSGMQETQYF. The CDR3 DNA follows: TGTGCCAGCAGCTTGACTAGCGGGATGCAAGAGACCCAGTACTTC.

This clone has only a few counts. V usage is TRBV4-1 and J usage is TRBJ1-5, with D perhaps TRBD1 (6 bases). Trimming stripped 0 bases from V and 2 bases from J, with 17 bases between. The germline gives CDR1 MGHRA, CDR2 YSYEKL. The CDR3 consists of 18 residues. Here the CDR3 DNA reads TGCGCCAGCAGCCAAGATAGGGCCGGAGCAGGGGGCAATCAGCCCCAGCATTTT. Amino acid sequence: CASSQDRAGAGGNQPQHF.

The genes are TRBV28 and TRBJ2-3; D gene ambiguous. The ends were cut back, 2 bases at V and 14 bases at J, with 11 bases in the middle. The CDR3 is 11 amino acids. CDR1 is MDHEN, CDR2 SYDVKM, per germline. The CDR3 DNA follows: TGTGCCAGCAGTTTAAACGGTTTTTGGTATTTT. Its protein is CASSLNGFWYF.

V usage is TRBV2 and J usage is TRBJ2-1; no definite D call. V dropped 4 bases and J dropped 5 bases, with 15 bases sitting between them. CDR1 is SNHLY and CDR2 is FYNNEI in the germline V gene. The CDR3 is 15 amino acids. CDR3 nucleotide sequence: TGTGCCAGCAGTGTGTCAATGGAGCGCAACAATGAGCAGTTCTTC. Translation gives CASSVSMERNNEQFF.

This clone was detected once. V and J are TRBV30 and TRBJ1-4; D is unresolved. CDR1 GTSNPN and CDR2 SVGIG come from the germline V gene (reference sequence). The CDR3 runs to 13 residues. Trimming stripped 3 bases from V and 4 bases from J, with 9 bases between. CDR3 sequence reads: CAWRSRGNEKLFF. The DNA for the CDR3 is TGTGCCTGGAGGTCCCGGGGTAATGAAAAACTGTTTTTT.